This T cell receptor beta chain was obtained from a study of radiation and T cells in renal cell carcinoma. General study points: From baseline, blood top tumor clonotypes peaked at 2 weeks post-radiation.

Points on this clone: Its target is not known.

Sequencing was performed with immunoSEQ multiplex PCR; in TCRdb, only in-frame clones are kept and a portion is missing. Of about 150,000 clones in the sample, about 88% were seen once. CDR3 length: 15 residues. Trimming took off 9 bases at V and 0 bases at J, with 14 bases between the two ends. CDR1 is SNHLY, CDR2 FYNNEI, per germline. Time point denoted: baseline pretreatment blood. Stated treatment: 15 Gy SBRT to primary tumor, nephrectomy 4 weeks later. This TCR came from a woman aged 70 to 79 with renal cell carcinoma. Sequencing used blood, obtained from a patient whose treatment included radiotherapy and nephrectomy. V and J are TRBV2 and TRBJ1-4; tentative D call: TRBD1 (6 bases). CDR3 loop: CARGRKGATNEKLFF. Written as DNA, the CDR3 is TGTGCCAGAGGTCGAAAGGGGGCAACTAATGAAAAACTGTTTTTT.